The 25 T cell receptor beta chains presented below share a single source sample, sequenced in a study of T cell responses to AZD1222 COVID-19 vaccine (dated by TCRdb to the early 2020s). Receptor libraries were prepared by the immunoSEQ multiplex PCR assay. Here the immuneACCESS table is served through TCRdb, limited to in-frame sequences with V and J called. Missing clones are a known gap in these copies; in checked studies unresolved V genes cover under half, and the rest lacks a known reason. The table for this sample lists tens of thousands of clones; about 89% of them were counted only once. The ten largest clonotypes hold around 10% of the sample. The sample's time point label, in plain terms: about 28 days (+/-7) after the second vaccine dose. Source: peripheral blood, taken 28 days after the second AZD1222 dose. These TCRs come from an adult who received the AZD1222 COVID-19 vaccine.

V gene TRBV15 combines with J gene TRBJ1-6; TRBD1 matches at 9 bases. V shed 3 bases and J 10 bases; nucleotides not matched to a gene: 22. Germline V gene data show CDR1 as LNHNV and CDR2 as YYDKDF (reference sequence). The CDR3 is 20 residues long. The CDR3 is CATSRPPGQGKRPVRSPLHF. In DNA form, the CDR3 reads TGTGCCACCAGCAGGCCTCCGGGACAGGGTAAGAGACCCGTGAGGTCACCCCTCCACTTT.

This clone has just one count. This chain connects TRBV6-6 to TRBJ2-7; a weak D match, TRBD1 (6 bases). Trimming removed 6 bases from V and 3 bases from J, with 15 bases in between. Germline CDR1 is MNHNY and CDR2 is SVGAGI (reference sequence). This CDR3 region has 14 residues. This CDR3 is CASSPTGPDYEQYF. In DNA, the CDR3 is TGTGCCAGCAGCCCGACAGGCCCAGACTACGAGCAGTACTTC.

The V gene is TRBV19, the J gene TRBJ2-1; 7 bases match TRBD2. This CDR3 comprises 14 residues. The germline gives CDR1 LNHDA, CDR2 SQIVND (reference sequence). Germline trimming cut 7 bases from V and 7 bases from J; bases unmatched to any gene: 10. The CDR3 loop is CASKWTSFGNEQFF. The CDR3 nucleotides are TGTGCCAGTAAGTGGACTAGTTTCGGGAATGAGCAGTTCTTC. The variable domain in full, completed from reference TRBV19 and TRBJ2-1, reads DGGITQSPKYLFRKEGQNVTLSCEQNLNHDAMYWYRQDPGQGLRLIYYSQIVNDFQKGDIAEGYSVSREKKESFPLTVTSAQKNPTAFYLCASKWTSFGNEQFFGPGTRLTVL.

The rearrangement joins TRBV30 to TRBJ2-1, with 10 bases fitting TRBD2. This CDR3 region has 21 residues. The germline V gene has CDR1 GTSNPN and CDR2 SVGIG (reference sequence). V was pared by 0 bases and J by 4 bases, with 21 bases of the junction left unmatched. The chain's CDR3 is CAWSVTRGQGLAGAGYNEQFF. The CDR3 DNA follows: TGTGCCTGGAGTGTGACCCGGGGGCAGGGGCTAGCGGGGGCCGGTTACAATGAGCAGTTCTTC.

The chain carries TRBV28 and TRBJ2-3; D is uncertain. The CDR3 length is 13 residues. V gave up 6 bases and J gave up 8 bases, with 15 bases separating them. From germline, CDR1 is MDHEN and CDR2 SYDVKM. The DNA for the CDR3 is TGTGCCAGCAGCCCTTCCTATTTGGTTACGCAGTATTTT. Translation: CASSPSYLVTQYF. The full variable domain, in which reference TRBV28 and TRBJ2-3 provide the parts outside the CDR3, is DVKVTQSSRYLVKRTGEKVFLECVQDMDHENMFWYRQDPGLGLRLIYFSYDVKMKEKGDIPEGYSVSREKKERFSLILESASTNQTSMYLCASSPSYLVTQYFGPGTRLTVL.

The chain joins TRBV5-5 to TRBJ2-7; 11 nucleotides align to TRBD2. V lost 5 bases to trimming and J lost 0 bases; unmatched junction nucleotides: 4. Germline V gives CDR1 SGHKS, CDR2 YYEKEE (reference sequence). The CDR3 extends over 15 amino acids. CDR3 residues: CASSLTSGNSYEQYF. CDR3 in DNA: TGTGCCAGCAGTCTGACTAGCGGGAACTCCTACGAGCAGTACTTC.

The chain has TRBV30 and TRBJ1-5, with D unclear. Germline V gene lookup returns CDR1 GTSNPN and CDR2 SVGIG (reference sequence). Trimming stripped 2 bases from V and 5 bases from J, with 16 bases between. This CDR3 is built from 15 residues. This chain's CDR3 is CAWSRPAADYQPQHF. CDR3 DNA sequence: TGTGCCTGGAGTCGCCCGGCAGCGGATTATCAGCCCCAGCATTTT.

The V and J genes are TRBV24-1 and TRBJ2-1; no reliable D call. The CDR3 has 16 amino acids. The germline V and J ends were trimmed by 4 bases and 0 bases, with 12 bases remaining between them. CDR1 is KGHDR and CDR2 is SFDVKD in the germline V gene. DNA for the CDR3: TGTGCCACCAGTGACCCAGACCCCAGCTCCTACAATGAGCAGTTCTTC. Amino acids: CATSDPDPSSYNEQFF.

This clone appeared a few times. This rearrangement joins TRBV5-1 to TRBJ1-1; D might be TRBD1 (5 bases). The CDR3 sequence is 16 residues long. Trimming left V 1 base short and J 5 bases short, with 18 bases between. Germline V gene data show CDR1 as SGHRS and CDR2 as YFSETQ. CDR3 sequence reads: CASSLSGGLRSTEAFF. In nucleotides, the CDR3 is TGCGCCAGCAGCTTGTCGGGGGGATTGAGGAGTACTGAAGCTTTCTTT.

The chain carries TRBV28 and TRBJ1-2, with D possibly being TRBD1 (6 bases). The V and J ends lost 6 bases and 3 bases respectively, with 17 bases between them. The CDR3 is 15 residues long. The germline gives CDR1 MDHEN, CDR2 SYDVKM. The CDR3 is CASRGGQGRDYGYTF. The CDR3 coding sequence is TGTGCCAGCAGGGGGGGGCAGGGTCGCGACTATGGCTACACCTTC.

This clone was seen only once. The chain has TRBV12-3 or TRBV12-4 and TRBJ1-4, with 8 bases lining up with TRBD1. This CDR3 comprises 13 residues. V gave up 5 bases and J gave up 13 bases; unmatched junction bases: 9. This CDR3 reads CASSPILQGGLFF. The CDR3 coding sequence is TGTGCCAGCAGTCCCATATTACAGGGGGGACTGTTTTTT.

The chain links TRBV30 to TRBJ2-4; D ambiguous. Germline V gene lookup returns CDR1 GTSNPN and CDR2 SVGIG (reference sequence). Deletions cut 5 bases from V and 0 bases from J, with 8 bases between. The CDR3 totals 13 residues. CDR3 sequence: CAWGELAKNIQYF. Here the CDR3 DNA reads TGTGCCTGGGGGGAACTAGCCAAAAACATTCAGTACTTC.

On this clone itself: The same CDR3 also results from other DNA sequences found in this sample. The rearrangement links TRBV13 to TRBJ1-2; D unresolved. Looked up from germline, CDR1 is PRHDT and CDR2 is FYEKMQ (reference sequence). The CDR3 spans 14 residues. V lost 0 bases and J lost 0, with 5 bases in between. CDR3 coding DNA: TGTGCCAGCAGCTTAGGACCTTCTAACTATGGCTACACCTTC. This encodes CASSLGPSNYGYTF.

The chain joins TRBV9 to TRBJ1-5; D remains ambiguous. The CDR3 has 15 residues. Per germline, CDR1 SGDLS and CDR2 YYNGEE. Trimming cost V 4 bases and J 2 bases, with 13 bases left between them. The CDR3 loop reads CASSPDTFGNQPQHF. CDR3 nucleotides: TGTGCCAGCAGCCCTGACACCTTTGGCAATCAGCCCCAGCATTTT. Full variable domain (missing parts from reference TRBV9 and TRBJ1-5): DSGVTQTPKHLITATGQRVTLRCSPRSGDLSVYWYQQSLDQGLQFLIQYYNGEERAKGNILERFSAQQFPDLHSELNLSSLELGDSALYFCASSPDTFGNQPQHFGDGTRLSIL.

The gene calls are TRBV19 and TRBJ1-1, with 8 bases that match TRBD1. CDR3 length: 15 amino acids. In germline, CDR1 is LNHDA, CDR2 SQIVND (reference sequence). With 4 bases clipped from V and 1 base from J, the junction kept 5 bases outside the gene matches. The CDR3 reads CASSNPGTGNTEAFF. CDR3 sequence (DNA): TGTGCCAGTAGTAACCCTGGGACAGGGAACACTGAAGCTTTCTTT.

The gene calls are TRBV27 and TRBJ2-1; TRBD1 agrees at 7 bases. CDR1 is MNHEY and CDR2 is SMNVEV in the germline V gene (reference sequence). V gave up 5 bases and J gave up 0 bases; unmatched junction bases: 7. CDR3 length: 16 amino acids. The CDR3 is CASSPPTGISYNEQFF. The CDR3 DNA reads as TGTGCCAGCAGTCCACCGACAGGGATCTCCTACAATGAGCAGTTCTTC.

The chain couples TRBV12-3 or TRBV12-4 to TRBJ1-4, with a possible D match to TRBD1 (6 bases). This CDR3 comprises 13 residues. Trimming left V 7 bases short and J 5 bases short, with 11 bases between. The CDR3: CASKDRNNEKLFF. CDR3 in DNA: TGTGCCAGCAAGGACAGAAACAATGAAAAACTGTTTTTT.

The chain recombines TRBV6-1 with TRBJ2-6; TRBD2 aligns across 10 bases. V shed 4 bases and J 5 bases; nucleotides not matched to a gene: 11. The CDR3 has 18 residues. Germline assignment: CDR1 MNHNS and CDR2 SASEGT. CDR3 DNA: TGTGCCAGCAGTGTGGTGCGATTAGCGGGAGGTTGGGCCAACGTCCTGACTTTC. This translates into CASSVVRLAGGWANVLTF.

A note on this clone: An end of the junction differs from the germline gene, which may be a read error. The gene calls are TRBV6-1 and TRBJ2-7; the match to TRBD1 covers 8 bases. Germline V gene lookup returns CDR1 MNHNS and CDR2 SASEGT. CDR3 size: 13 residues. As DNA, the CDR3 is TGTGCCAGCAGTGAAGATTCCCTGGACAGGGCTAACTTC. Protein product: CASSEDSLDRANF.

The chain carries TRBV10-3 and TRBJ1-2; TRBD1 might be the D (5 bases). V shed 8 bases and J shed 2 bases, with 18 bases lying between them. The CDR3 covers 15 residues. Germline V gives CDR1 ENHRY, CDR2 SYGVKD. CDR3 sequence: CAIAGGRDLNYGYTF. The CDR3 region has the DNA TGTGCCATCGCAGGAGGGAGGGACCTCAACTATGGCTACACCTTC.

CDR3 nucleotides: TGTGCCAGCAGCCAAGTCACACTAGCGGGGGCCTACAATGAGCAGTTCTTC. Encoded protein: CASSQVTLAGAYNEQFF. This rearrangement joins TRBV3-1 (or the pseudogene TRBV3-2) to TRBJ2-1; 11 positions match TRBD2. Germline lookup yields CDR1 LGHDT and CDR2 YNNKEL (reference sequence). V trimming: 1 base; J trimming: 2 bases; junction bases outside the gene matches: 4. This CDR3 has 17 residues.

V usage is TRBV9 and J usage is TRBJ2-1; 8 nucleotides line up with TRBD2. CDR1 and CDR2 (germline): SGDLS, YYNGEE. The junction had 3 bases not matched to a gene; V was cut back by 0 bases and J by 4 bases. The CDR3 is 15 residues long. CDR3 loop: CASSVDTSGYNEQFF. The CDR3 DNA reads as TGTGCCAGCAGCGTAGATACTAGCGGTTACAATGAGCAGTTCTTC.

The chain carries TRBV5-4 and TRBJ2-5, with TRBD2 matching 13 bases. This CDR3 has 16 residues. After removal of 5 bases from V and 6 bases from J, the junction contained 10 bases not matched to a gene. Germline assignment: CDR1 SGHNT and CDR2 YYREEE (reference sequence). CDR3 region: CASSTSGRARIQTQYF. DNA of the CDR3: TGTGCCAGCAGTACTAGCGGGAGGGCCCGGATACAGACCCAGTACTTC.

The chain has TRBV21-1 and TRBJ2-1; TRBD1 is the table's D call, not checked against the DNA. TRBV21-1 is noted as a pseudogene. The CDR3 totals 15 residues. CDR3 protein: CASSKRDSGDGEQFF. The CDR3 DNA follows: TGTGCCAGCAGCAAGCGGGACAGTGGAGATGGTGAGCAGTTCTTC.

The chain has TRBV9 and TRBJ1-6; possible D gene TRBD1, 6 bases. Germline CDR1 is SGDLS and CDR2 is YYNGEE. The germline V and J ends were trimmed by 4 bases and 6 bases, with 14 bases remaining between them. The CDR3 covers 15 residues. The CDR3 sequence: CASSPGGALNSPLHF. DNA of the CDR3: TGTGCCAGCAGCCCTGGGGGGGCGCTTAATTCACCCCTCCACTTT.